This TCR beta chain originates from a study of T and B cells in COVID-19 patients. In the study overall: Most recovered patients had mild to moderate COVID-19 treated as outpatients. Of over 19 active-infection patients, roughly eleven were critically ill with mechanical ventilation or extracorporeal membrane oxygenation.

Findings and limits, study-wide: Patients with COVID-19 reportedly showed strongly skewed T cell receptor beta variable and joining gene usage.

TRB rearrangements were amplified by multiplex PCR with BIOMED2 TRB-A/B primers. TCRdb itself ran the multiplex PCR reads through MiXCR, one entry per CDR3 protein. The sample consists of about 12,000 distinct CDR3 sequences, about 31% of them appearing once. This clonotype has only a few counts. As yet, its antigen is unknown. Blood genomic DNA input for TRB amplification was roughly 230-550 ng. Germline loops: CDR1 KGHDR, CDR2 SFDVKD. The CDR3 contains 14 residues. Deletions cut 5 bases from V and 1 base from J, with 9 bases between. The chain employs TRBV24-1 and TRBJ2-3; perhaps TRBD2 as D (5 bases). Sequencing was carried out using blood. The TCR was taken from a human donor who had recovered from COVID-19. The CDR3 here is CATSAPAGTDTQYF. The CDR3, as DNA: TGTGCCACCAGTGCCCCAGCGGGCACAGATACGCAGTATTTT.